This T cell receptor beta chain appears in the sequencing data of a study of shared clonotypes between healthy human individuals. Findings of the study overall: Among non-shared clonotypes, generation probabilities were lower than among those shared by all four donors. The sharing of 4.5% to 5% of naive CD4 clonotypes was seen across a handful of donors.

The repertoire was sequenced with immunoSEQ multiplex PCR; TCRdb's copy has only in-frame clones and lacks some. The sample lists hundreds of thousands of clones, 85% to 95% seen once, with about 0.11% in the top ten. Naive-designated CD8 cells lacked CD45RO, were positively enriched for CCR7, and omitted terminally differentiated effector memory CD45RA+ cells. Comment on this clone: The antigen is undetermined.

V gave up 4 bases and J gave up 1 base, with 14 bases separating them. The CDR3 sequence is 15 residues long. From germline, CDR1 is SEHNR and CDR2 FQNEAQ (reference sequence). This clonotype was obtained from a woman aged 25-40 years in good health. The chain carries TRBV7-9 and TRBJ2-7; perhaps D is TRBD1 or TRBD2 (5 bases each). The sample consisted of naive CD8+ T cells sorted from blood. The CDR3 DNA reads TGTGCCAGCAGCTCCGCCGGGACGGGTTCCTACGAGCAGTACTTC. The encoded protein is CASSSAGTGSYEQYF.